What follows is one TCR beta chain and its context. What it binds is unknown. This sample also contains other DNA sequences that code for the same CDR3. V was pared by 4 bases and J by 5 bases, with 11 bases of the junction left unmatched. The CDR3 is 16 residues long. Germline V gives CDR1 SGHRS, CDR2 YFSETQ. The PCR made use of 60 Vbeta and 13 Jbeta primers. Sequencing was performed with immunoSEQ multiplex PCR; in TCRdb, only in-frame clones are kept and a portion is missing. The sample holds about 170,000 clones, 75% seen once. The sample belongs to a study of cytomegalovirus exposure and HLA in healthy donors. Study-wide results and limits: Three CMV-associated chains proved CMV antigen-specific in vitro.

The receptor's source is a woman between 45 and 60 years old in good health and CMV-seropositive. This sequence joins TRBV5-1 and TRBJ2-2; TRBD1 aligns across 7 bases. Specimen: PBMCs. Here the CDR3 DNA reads TGCGCCAGCAGCGTGATTCCGGGACAGACTACCGGGGAGCTGTTTTTT. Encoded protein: CASSVIPGQTTGELFF.